Following are 24 T cell receptor beta chains from one sample sequenced in a study of T cells after yellow fever vaccination. Using its own MiXCR run on the 5' RACE reads, TCRdb lists one record per CDR3 protein. The sample has 620,000 or so distinct CDR3 sequences, 9% to 15% seen once; the top ten hold about 16%. The starting material was PBMCs, obtained on the day of the yellow fever booster vaccination. Every receptor here comes from a man in his thirties or forties who received the YFV17D yellow fever vaccine.

In this sample, this clonotype turned up a few times. The chain recombines TRBV6-2 or TRBV6-3 with TRBJ2-7; D remains unclear. Germline V gives CDR1 MNHEY, CDR2 SVGEGT. This CDR3 comprises 11 residues. The germline V and J ends were trimmed by 6 bases and 10 bases, with 13 bases remaining between them. CDR3 amino acids: CASSHGPSQYF. As DNA, the CDR3 is TGTGCCAGCAGCCACGGGCCATCCCAGTACTTC.

There are a few counts of this clonotype. The chain combines TRBV7-8 with TRBJ2-7, with D unresolved. From germline, CDR1 is SGHVS and CDR2 FQNEAQ. The CDR3 runs to 17 residues. The V gene lost 1 base and the J gene lost 3 bases, with 19 bases spanning the gap. DNA of the CDR3: TGTGCCAGCAGCTTAGTGTCCGGGCAGGCCCGTGACTACGAGCAGTACTTC. As protein: CASSLVSGQARDYEQYF.

This chain links TRBV6-1 with TRBJ2-5; the D gene could be TRBD1 or TRBD2 (5 bases each). The CDR3 totals 14 residues. V lost 7 bases and J lost 5, with 17 bases in between. Looked up from germline, CDR1 is MNHNS and CDR2 is SASEGT. CDR3 in amino acids: CASTPGPGIETQYF. The CDR3 bases are TGTGCCAGCACCCCGGGGCCAGGAATCGAGACCCAGTACTTC.

The chain links TRBV7-9 to TRBJ1-2; 7 positions match TRBD1. The V gene's germline CDR1 is SEHNR and CDR2 FQNEAQ (reference sequence). The CDR3 has 18 amino acids. The V segment lost 1 base and the J segment 5 bases; nucleotides outside the gene matches: 16. The CDR3 loop is CASSLVTRTGAKLYGYTF. The CDR3 coding sequence is TGTGCCAGCAGCTTAGTAACTCGGACAGGCGCCAAACTTTATGGCTACACCTTC. Combining the CDR3 with reference TRBV7-9 and TRBJ1-2 gives the whole variable domain DTGVSQNPRHKITKRGQNVTFRCDPISEHNRLYWYRQTLGQGPEFLTYFQNEAQLEKSRLLSDRFSAERPKGSFSTLEIQRTEQGDSAMYLCASSLVTRTGAKLYGYTFGSGTRLTVV.

V gene TRBV27 combines with J gene TRBJ1-5; 7 nucleotides match TRBD1. This CDR3 has 15 residues. The germline V gene encodes CDR1 MNHEY and CDR2 SMNVEV (reference sequence). Germline trimming cut 5 bases from V and 7 bases from J; bases unmatched to any gene: 11. CDR3 region: CASSREGQTRQPQHF. DNA of the CDR3: TGTGCCAGCAGTAGAGAGGGACAGACGCGGCAGCCCCAGCATTTT.

This clonotype was picked up a small number of times. This sequence joins TRBV6-5 and TRBJ2-2; weak D call: TRBD1 (6 bases). The CDR3 contains 17 residues. Per germline, CDR1 MNHEY and CDR2 SVGAGI. V shed 0 bases and J shed 0 bases, with 11 bases lying between them. For the CDR3, the DNA is TGTGCCAGCAGTTACTCAGAGGGGGTATCGAACACCGGGGAGCTGTTTTTT. Amino acid sequence: CASSYSEGVSNTGELFF.

The chain links TRBV10-3 to TRBJ2-2; possible D gene TRBD1, 6 bases. The V gene lost 6 bases and the J gene lost 4 bases, with 6 bases spanning the gap. CDR1 and CDR2 from the germline V gene are ENHRY and SYGVKD. The CDR3 spans 12 residues. The CDR3 protein is CAIRDSTGELFF. The DNA for the CDR3 is TGTGCCATCAGGGACAGCACCGGGGAGCTGTTTTTT.

The chain has TRBV12-3 or TRBV12-4 and TRBJ2-2, with 7 bases lining up with TRBD2. CDR3 size: 14 residues. The junction had 3 bases not matched to a gene; V was cut back by 2 bases and J by 6 bases. CDR3 protein: CASSLKRGAGELFF. In DNA, the CDR3 is TGTGCCAGCAGTTTAAAGCGGGGTGCCGGGGAGCTGTTTTTT.

This sequence joins TRBV5-1 and TRBJ2-3; D might be TRBD1 or TRBD2, each matching 5 bases. Germline V gene data show CDR1 as SGHRS and CDR2 as YFSETQ. The CDR3 sequence is 15 residues long. The V end lost 4 bases, the J end lost 7 bases, and 19 bases lay between the germline ends. CDR3 region: CASSPRDPSTNTQYF. The CDR3 bases are TGCGCCAGCAGCCCCCGGGACCCAAGCACGAATACGCAGTATTTT. The variable domain in full, completed from reference TRBV5-1 and TRBJ2-3, reads KAGVTQTPRYLIKTRGQQVTLSCSPISGHRSVSWYQQTPGQGLQFLFEYFSETQRNKGNFPGRFSGRQFSNSRSEMNVSTLELGDSALYLCASSPRDPSTNTQYFGPGTRLTVL.

This clonotype was recorded many times. The chain carries TRBV18 and TRBJ2-1; possibly TRBD2 for D (5 bases). Trimming removed 6 bases from V and 0 bases from J, with 9 bases in between. The CDR3 sequence is 14 residues long. Germline CDR1 is KGHSH and CDR2 is LQKENI. CDR3 DNA sequence: TGTGCCAGCTCCGACTATTCCTCCTACAATGAGCAGTTCTTC. Translated, it gives CASSDYSSYNEQFF.

The sample holds a few counts of this clonotype. The chain uses TRBV25-1 and TRBJ2-1; TRBD2 matches 7 bases. Trimming at V came to 3 bases and at J to 7 bases, leaving 15 bases not matched to a gene. The CDR3 spans 17 residues. Germline V gives CDR1 MGHDK, CDR2 SYGVNS. In DNA form, the CDR3 reads TGTGCCAGCAGTGAGTCCCGCCTTCCGGGAGGAACGAATGAGCAGTTCTTC. It codes for CASSESRLPGGTNEQFF.

This clonotype was found a few times. J is TRBJ2-6 and V is TRBV25-1; 11 positions agree with TRBD1. This CDR3 region has 16 residues. J gave up 2 bases and V 5 bases, and 2 bases lay outside the gene matches. Germline V lookup: CDR1 MGHDK, CDR2 SYGVNS. CDR3 sequence reads: CASSKGQGAGANVLTF. CDR3 sequence (DNA): TGTGCCAGCAGTAAGGGACAGGGGGCTGGGGCCAACGTCCTGACTTTC.

In this sample, this clonotype turned up a few times. The J gene is TRBJ2-7, the V gene TRBV27, with 12 bases identical to TRBD2. The CDR3 covers 18 residues. Germline assignment: CDR1 MNHEY and CDR2 SMNVEV (reference sequence). Losses at the gene ends were 4 bases for V and 0 bases for J; bases not matched to a gene: 10. The CDR3 here is CASSSPTSGSSLSYEQYF. The CDR3 DNA is TGTGCCAGCAGTTCGCCGACTAGCGGGAGTTCTCTCTCCTACGAGCAGTACTTC.

CDR3 region: CASVRGQTLSVTEAFF. In nucleotides, the CDR3 is TGTGCCAGCGTCAGGGGACAGACCCTTTCGGTTACTGAAGCTTTCTTT. The V and J genes are TRBV6-1 and TRBJ1-1; TRBD1 aligns across 7 bases. CDR1 is MNHNS and CDR2 is SASEGT in the germline V gene. Losses at the gene ends were 8 bases for V and 5 bases for J; bases not matched to a gene: 17. The CDR3 spans 16 residues.

The genes are TRBV12-3 or TRBV12-4 and TRBJ1-1, with TRBD1 matching over 9 bases. The CDR3 loop spans 15 amino acids. V was clipped by 7 bases and J by 2 bases; unmatched bases: 8. The CDR3 coding sequence is TGTGCCAGCAACGCCGGGACAGGGACAAACACTGAAGCTTTCTTT. It codes for CASNAGTGTNTEAFF.

This clonotype was found a few times. The rearrangement joins TRBV18 to TRBJ1-2, with 7 bases that match TRBD1. Germline loops: CDR1 KGHSH, CDR2 LQKENI. CDR3 length equals 13 residues. J gave up 7 bases and V 3 bases, and 5 bases lay outside the gene matches. The CDR3 spells CASSPDRLIGYTF. As DNA, the CDR3 is TGTGCCAGCTCACCGGACAGGCTTATTGGCTACACCTTC. Variable domain in full (rest from reference TRBV18 and TRBJ1-2): NAGVMQNPRHLVRRRGQEARLRCSPMKGHSHVYWYRQLPEEGLKFMVYLQKENIIDESGMPKERFSAEFPKEGPSILRIQQVVRGDSAAYFCASSPDRLIGYTFGSGTRLTVV.

The V call is TRBV20-1, the J call TRBJ2-5; the D is unclear. The CDR3 covers 13 residues. Germline values: CDR1 DFQATT, CDR2 SNEGSKA (reference sequence). The V and J ends lost 0 bases and 4 bases respectively, with 9 bases between them. Here the CDR3 DNA reads TGCAGTGCTAGAGATTTTCTTGGAGAGACCCAGTACTTC. This codes for CSARDFLGETQYF.

At least ten counts were recorded for this clonotype. V gene TRBV29-1 combines with J gene TRBJ2-1; 10 bases match TRBD2. CDR3 length: 15 amino acids. After removal of 5 bases from V and 4 bases from J, the junction contained 8 bases not matched to a gene. Per germline, CDR1 SQVTM and CDR2 ANQGSEA. The CDR3 nucleotides are TGCAGCGTTTCTAGCGGGAGTTCTGGTTACAATGAGCAGTTCTTC. This codes for CSVSSGSSGYNEQFF.

This clonotype was detected only a few times. V and J are TRBV6-1 and TRBJ2-7; the match to TRBD1 covers 8 bases. The CDR3 consists of 15 residues. Germline CDR1 MNHNS, CDR2 SASEGT. The ends lost 6 bases at V and 4 bases at J; junction bases unmatched: 11. In DNA, the CDR3 is TGTGCCAGCAGAGCAACAGGGGGAAATGGTTACGAGCAGTACTTC. Translation: CASRATGGNGYEQYF.

This clonotype showed up just a few times. This chain connects TRBV12-3 or TRBV12-4 to TRBJ1-5; D not resolved. The CDR3 sequence is 13 residues long. Between the trimmed V and J ends, which lost 6 bases and 3 bases, there was a span of 9 bases. The CDR3 DNA is TGTGCCAGCAGCTATCTAAACAATCAGCCCCAGCATTTT. Amino acid sequence: CASSYLNNQPQHF.

The genes are TRBV10-2 and TRBJ1-1, with D unresolved. The germline gives CDR1 WSHSY, CDR2 SAAADI. V shed 0 bases and J shed 0 bases, with 5 bases lying between them. This CDR3 is 14 amino acids long. The CDR3 DNA is TGCGCCAGCAGTGAGTCGTGGGTGAACACTGAAGCTTTCTTT. This encodes CASSESWVNTEAFF.

This clonotype has only a few counts. This chain joins TRBV7-9 and TRBJ2-5; 8 nucleotides align to TRBD2. CDR3 length: 15 amino acids. Per germline, CDR1 SEHNR and CDR2 FQNEAQ (reference sequence). J gave up 3 bases and V 5 bases, and 8 bases lay outside the gene matches. CDR3 sequence reads: CASSAGRGLKETQYF. DNA of the CDR3: TGTGCCAGCAGCGCCGGGAGGGGACTAAAAGAGACCCAGTACTTC.

This clonotype turned up a few times. The chain employs TRBV7-2 and TRBJ1-2; unclear D gene. V dropped 5 bases and J dropped 4 bases, with 17 bases sitting between them. CDR1 SGHTA and CDR2 FQGNSA come from the germline V gene. This CDR3 has 15 residues. The CDR3 protein is CASSPSTMGIYGYTF. The DNA of the CDR3 is TGTGCCAGCAGCCCCTCGACCATGGGGATCTATGGCTACACCTTC.

This clonotype was seen a few times. The rearrangement uses TRBV20-1 and TRBJ2-1; D gene uncertain. The V gene lost 6 bases and the J gene lost 4 bases, with 16 bases spanning the gap. The CDR3 runs to 14 residues. Germline CDR1 and CDR2: DFQATT and SNEGSKA (reference sequence). CDR3 sequence (DNA): TGCAGTGCCAGAATCGCAAGCGCATACAATGAGCAGTTCTTC. Translation: CSARIASAYNEQFF.